This T cell receptor (beta chain) was documented in a study of long-term antiretroviral therapy in people with HIV (dated by TCRdb to between 2021 and 2024). Context from the whole study: The earliest samples were collected approximately a decade before the 2015 WHO recommendation for immediate ART, a period when ART was typically delayed until CD4 counts fell. This retrospective serial study examined whether starting ART and sustained HIV suppression were associated with changes in the composition and diversity of the TRB repertoire in peripheral blood. A total of some 210 cryopreserved PBMC samples were contributed to the cohort by 30 adults with confirmed HIV infection, with samples collected serially over a mean of about 6 years (range 1-12). Of the 30 or so participants with HIV, ten to eleven were female. No cross-contamination during QIAcube processing turned up in test extractions that ran a monoclonal T-cell line alongside 33 polyclonal samples. General conclusions and limits of the study: ART initiation was associated with a significant increase in TRB diversity, but diversity stayed significantly below transplant donor controls even after long-term ART. Owing to limited PBMC availability, only the TCR beta chain was sequenced, without alpha chain pairing. Because cell numbers in pre-ART samples were limited, unsorted PBMC were profiled instead of sorted CD4+ and CD8+ T cells. Compared with controls, HIV repertoires had narrower CDR3 length ranges, and the network structure pointed to an antigen-experienced repertoire that shifted only slightly toward naive after ART. Expanded TRB clones identified before ART initiation dominated the repertoire at all time points, although this dominance fluctuated and declined in many PLHIV after ART. Samples dated from about 2004 to 2018, and the ART regimens used may be less effective than current ones. Inferences about post-ART repertoire changes were limited because no data were available on ART adherence, viral resistance or therapy changes.

Concerning this clone: Which antigen it targets is not known. The DNA is left out, because the CDR3 cannot be placed on it with certainty; the CDR3 is given as TCRdb lists it.

Inclusion was restricted to participants for whom at least one PBMC sample before ART initiation and at least two post-ART samples were available. All participants with HIV were treated in the United States of America. Before DNA extraction, cryopreserved samples containing roughly 0.9-11 million PBMC were thawed and washed. At the time of the earliest PBMC sample for each participant with HIV, ages ranged from about 20 to 54 years. PBMC samples from each participant spanned 1-4 timepoints before ART initiation and 2-8 timepoints after ART initiation, with a median of 7 samples. Serial HIV viral load, CD4+ T-cell count, ART history and demographic data were obtained for every participant. Using a Qiagen kit on a QIAcube, genomic DNA was extracted from unsorted PBMC, with samples processed in batches of 12. The immunoSEQ hsTCRB v3.0 assay was used at survey level resolution for TRB variable region sequencing. The targeted TRB sequencing depth was roughly 40,000-55,000 T-cell genomes per sample. An Illumina MiSeq with a v3 150-cycle kit was used to sequence the pooled TRB libraries. As for how the authors treated the data: Repertoire analysis ran in R within a reproducible Nextflow workflow covering QC, data transformation and analysis. Custom analyses were implemented in LymphoSeq2, an R package for AIRR-Seq data exploration. Four samples yielding fewer than 5000 total TRB sequences were excluded, leaving 188 analyzed HIV repertoires. Among the approximately 200 retained HIV repertoires, 55 to 65 were collected before ART initiation and 129 were collected after ART initiation. Repertoires were downsampled to 5000 TRB nucleotide sequences, and summary statistics were averaged over 100 downsampling iterations. Only TRB sequences with CDR3 regions of at least seven amino acids were retained for analysis. Two measures captured diversity: a Shannon entropy-derived clonality score and the Gini coefficient. Repertoire networks linked the top 5000 CDR3 amino acid sequences whenever two sequences differed by an edit distance of one. Antigen specificity groups and MHC restriction were predicted for TRB CDR3 amino acid sequences with GLIPH2. Known CMV, EBV, HIV or tissue antigen associations were flagged by matching CDR3 amino acid sequences against VDJdb and McPAS-TCR. Pre-ART, post-ART and control groups were compared with Wilcoxon signed-rank tests and Holm-Bonferroni correction. TCRdb provides this immuneACCESS table in a form limited to in-frame rearrangements. Some clones are lacking; in checked studies, under half of them reflect an unresolved V gene, and why the rest are absent is not known. That table supplies the V and J calls and clone size; D and trimming were determined from the DNA. The sample data list about 43,000 clones, and 86% of these were observed just once. In total, the top ten clones hold around 4.7% of the sample.

This TCR derives from a woman between 50 and 59 years old with HIV. The sample consisted of unsorted PBMCs, taken 0.1 years before starting antiretroviral therapy.

CDR3 sequence: CASSSPFGQGNYEQYF. This chain joins TRBV21-1 to TRBJ2-7; the table's D call, TRBD1, was not checked against the DNA. TRBV21-1 is given as a pseudogene. Including cysteine and phenylalanine, the CDR3 has 16 amino acids.